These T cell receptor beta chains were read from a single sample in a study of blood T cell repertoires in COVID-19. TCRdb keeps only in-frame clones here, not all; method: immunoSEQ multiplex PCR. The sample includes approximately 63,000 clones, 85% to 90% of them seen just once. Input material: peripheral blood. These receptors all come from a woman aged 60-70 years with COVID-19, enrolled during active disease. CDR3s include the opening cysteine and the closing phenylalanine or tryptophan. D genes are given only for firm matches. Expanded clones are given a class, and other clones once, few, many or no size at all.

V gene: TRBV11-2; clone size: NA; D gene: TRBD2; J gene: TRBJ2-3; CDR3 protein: CASSRISGSTDTQYF; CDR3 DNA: TGTGCCAGCAGCAGAATTAGCGGGAGCACAGATACGCAGTATTTT
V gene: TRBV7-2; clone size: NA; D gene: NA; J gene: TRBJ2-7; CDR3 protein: CASSLNGGLSYEQYF; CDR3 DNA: TGTGCCAGCAGCTTAAACGGGGGGCTCTCCTACGAGCAGTACTTC
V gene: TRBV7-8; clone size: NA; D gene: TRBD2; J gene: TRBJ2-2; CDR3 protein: CASSHLAANTGELFF; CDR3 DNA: TGTGCCAGCAGCCACCTAGCGGCGAACACCGGGGAGCTGTTTTTT
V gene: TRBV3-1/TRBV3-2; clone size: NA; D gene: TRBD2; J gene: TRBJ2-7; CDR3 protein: CASKGLAGLEQYF; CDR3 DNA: TGTGCCAGCAAAGGACTAGCGGGACTCGAGCAGTACTTC
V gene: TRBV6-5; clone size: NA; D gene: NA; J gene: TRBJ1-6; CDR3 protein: CASSYGVRNSPLHF; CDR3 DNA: TGTGCCAGCAGTTACGGAGTTAGGAATTCACCCCTCCACTTT
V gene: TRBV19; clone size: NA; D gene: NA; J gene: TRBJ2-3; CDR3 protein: CASSIGRWAAADTQYF; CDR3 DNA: TGTGCCAGTAGTATAGGACGGTGGGCAGCGGCAGATACGCAGTATTTT
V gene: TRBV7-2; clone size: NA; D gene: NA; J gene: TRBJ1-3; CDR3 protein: CASSPPLALSGNTIYF; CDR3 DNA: TGTGCCAGCAGCCCTCCCCTAGCTCTCTCTGGAAACACCATATATTTT
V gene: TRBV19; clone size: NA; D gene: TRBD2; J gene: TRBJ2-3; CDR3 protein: CASSRAGGSDTQYF; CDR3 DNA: TGTGCCAGTAGTAGAGCGGGAGGGTCAGATACGCAGTATTTT
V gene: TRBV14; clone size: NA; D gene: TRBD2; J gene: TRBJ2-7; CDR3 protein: CASSQLGREAYEQYF; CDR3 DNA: TGTGCCAGCAGCCAACTGGGGCGGGAGGCCTACGAGCAGTACTTC
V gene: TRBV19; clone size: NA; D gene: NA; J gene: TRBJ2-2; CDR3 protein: CASNPQGRDTGELFF; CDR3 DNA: TGTGCCAGTAACCCGCAGGGCAGAGACACCGGGGAGCTGTTTTTT
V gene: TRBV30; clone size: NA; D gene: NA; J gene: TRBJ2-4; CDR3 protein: CAWSTAVGSGIQYF; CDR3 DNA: TGTGCCTGGAGTACGGCAGTGGGTTCGGGCATTCAGTACTTC
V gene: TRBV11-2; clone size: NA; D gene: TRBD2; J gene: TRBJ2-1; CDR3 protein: CASSPQGGNYNEQFF; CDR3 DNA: TGTGCCAGCTCTCCCCAGGGAGGGAACTACAATGAGCAGTTCTTC
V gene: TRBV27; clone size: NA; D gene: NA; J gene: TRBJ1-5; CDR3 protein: CASSQWASNQPQHF; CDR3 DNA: TGTGCCAGCAGTCAATGGGCCTCCAATCAGCCCCAGCATTTT
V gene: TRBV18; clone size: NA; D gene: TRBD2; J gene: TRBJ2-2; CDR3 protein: CASSRAGTSGGLNTGELFF; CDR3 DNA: TGTGCCAGCTCGAGAGCCGGGACTAGCGGGGGATTGAACACCGGGGAGCTGTTTTTT
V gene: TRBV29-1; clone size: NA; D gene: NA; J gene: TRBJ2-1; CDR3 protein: CSLSSYNEQFF; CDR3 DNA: TGCAGCCTCAGCTCCTACAATGAGCAGTTCTTC
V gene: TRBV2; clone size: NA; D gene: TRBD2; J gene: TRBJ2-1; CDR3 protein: CASKGLAEYNEQFF; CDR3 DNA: TGTGCCAGCAAGGGACTAGCGGAGTACAATGAGCAGTTCTTC
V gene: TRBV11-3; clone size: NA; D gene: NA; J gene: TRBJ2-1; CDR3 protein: CASSLNSLSSYNEQFF; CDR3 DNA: TGTGCCAGCAGCTTAAACTCGCTTAGCTCCTACAATGAGCAGTTCTTC
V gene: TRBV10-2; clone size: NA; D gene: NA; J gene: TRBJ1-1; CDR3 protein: CASSDLRGNTEAFF; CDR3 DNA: TGCGCCAGCAGTGATCTGCGAGGAAACACTGAAGCTTTCTTT
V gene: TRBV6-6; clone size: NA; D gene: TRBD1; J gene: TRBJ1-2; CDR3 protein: CASGQGVNYGYTF; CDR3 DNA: TGTGCCAGCGGACAGGGGGTGAACTATGGCTACACCTTC
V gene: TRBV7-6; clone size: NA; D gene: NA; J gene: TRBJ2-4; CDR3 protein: CASSLGRESNIQYF; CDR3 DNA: TGTGCCAGCAGCTTAGGCCGGGAGTCAAACATTCAGTACTTC
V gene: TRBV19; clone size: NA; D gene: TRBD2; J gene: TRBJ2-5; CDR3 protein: CASSTGTSGREETQYF; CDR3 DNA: TGTGCCAGTAGTACGGGGACTAGCGGGAGGGAAGAGACCCAGTACTTC
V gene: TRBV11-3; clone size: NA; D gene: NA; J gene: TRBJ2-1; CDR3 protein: CASSSGYNEQFF; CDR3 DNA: TGTGCCAGCAGCTCGGGGTACAATGAGCAGTTCTTC
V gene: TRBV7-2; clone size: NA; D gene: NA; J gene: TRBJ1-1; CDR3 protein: CASSLDYGREAFF; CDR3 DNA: TGTGCCAGCAGCTTAGATTATGGCCGTGAAGCTTTCTTT
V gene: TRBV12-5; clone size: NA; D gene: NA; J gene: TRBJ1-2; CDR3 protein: CASTQGSYGYTF; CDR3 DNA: TGTGCTAGTACACAGGGTAGCTATGGCTACACCTTC
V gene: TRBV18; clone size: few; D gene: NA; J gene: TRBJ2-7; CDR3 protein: CASSPQRQSSYEQYF; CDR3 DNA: TGTGCCAGCTCACCACAACGACAGAGCTCCTACGAGCAGTACTTC
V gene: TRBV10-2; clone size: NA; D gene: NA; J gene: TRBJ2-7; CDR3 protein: CASSSRVGSYEQYF; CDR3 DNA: TGCGCCAGCAGCTCACGGGTGGGCTCCTACGAGCAGTACTTC
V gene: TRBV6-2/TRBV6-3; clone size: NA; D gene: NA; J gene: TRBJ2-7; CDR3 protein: CASSYGQLYEQYF; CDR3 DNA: TGTGCCAGCAGTTACGGCCAGTTATACGAGCAGTACTTC
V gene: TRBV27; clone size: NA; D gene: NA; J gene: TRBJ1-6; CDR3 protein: CASSSTGHRASSYNSPLHF; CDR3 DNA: TGTGCCAGCAGTTCCACAGGTCACAGGGCCTCCTCCTATAATTCACCCCTCCACTTT
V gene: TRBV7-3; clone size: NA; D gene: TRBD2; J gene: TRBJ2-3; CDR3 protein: CASSPQAGVADTQYF; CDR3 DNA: TGTGCCAGCAGCCCACAGGCGGGAGTGGCAGATACGCAGTATTTT
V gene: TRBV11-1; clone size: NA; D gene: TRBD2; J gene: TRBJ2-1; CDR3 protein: CASSATSGHNEQFF; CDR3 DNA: TGTGCCAGCAGCGCGACTAGCGGCCACAATGAGCAGTTCTTC
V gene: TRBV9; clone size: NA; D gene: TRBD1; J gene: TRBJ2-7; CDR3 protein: CASSGGDRVTGEQYF; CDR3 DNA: TGTGCCAGCAGCGGCGGGGACAGGGTTACGGGAGAGCAGTACTTC
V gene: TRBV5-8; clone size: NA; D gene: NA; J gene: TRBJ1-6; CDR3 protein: CASSPGWKSSYNSPLHF; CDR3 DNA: TGTGCCAGCAGCCCGGGGTGGAAGAGCTCCTATAATTCACCCCTCCACTTT
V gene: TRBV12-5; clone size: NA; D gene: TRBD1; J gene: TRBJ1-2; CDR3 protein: CASGLMATGVYGYTF; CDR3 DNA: TGTGCTAGTGGTTTGATGGCGACAGGGGTCTATGGCTACACCTTC
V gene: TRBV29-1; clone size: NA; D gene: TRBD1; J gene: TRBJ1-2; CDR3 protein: CSGGTGGSYGYTF; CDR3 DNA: TGCAGCGGCGGGACAGGGGGCTCCTATGGCTACACCTTC
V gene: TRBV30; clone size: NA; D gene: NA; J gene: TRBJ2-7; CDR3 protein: CAWSSPAQAVYEQYF; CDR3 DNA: TGTGCCTGGAGTTCACCGGCGCAGGCTGTCTACGAGCAGTACTTC
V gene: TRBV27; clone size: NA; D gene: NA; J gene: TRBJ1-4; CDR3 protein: CASSFAGGVQWTNEKLFF; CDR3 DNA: TGTGCCAGCAGTTTTGCGGGGGGGGTACAGTGGACTAATGAAAAACTGTTTTTT
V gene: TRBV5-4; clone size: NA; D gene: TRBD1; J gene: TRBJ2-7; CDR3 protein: CASSSSLGTGGYEQYF; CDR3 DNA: TGTGCCAGCAGCTCCAGTCTCGGGACAGGTGGCTACGAGCAGTACTTC
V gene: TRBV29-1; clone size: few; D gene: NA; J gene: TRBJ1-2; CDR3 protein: CSVEIQGGNGYTF; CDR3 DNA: TGCAGCGTTGAAATACAGGGCGGAAACGGCTACACCTTC
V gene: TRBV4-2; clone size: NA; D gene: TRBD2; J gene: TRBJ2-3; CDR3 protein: CASSQVRSGTGTDTQYF; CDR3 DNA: TGTGCCAGCAGCCAGGTTCGTAGCGGGACCGGCACAGATACGCAGTATTTT